This T cell receptor (beta chain) was profiled in a study of post-analysis software for immune sequencing data. On the study more broadly: The study covered relapsing-remitting, secondary progressive and progressive-relapsing courses of multiple sclerosis.

Concerning this clonotype itself: Its antigen is undetermined.

Study-level results: Samples made in the same batch grouped tightly together by F measure. People with multiple sclerosis had a significantly lower normalized Chao1 diversity than controls did.

Incorporated into the TCR beta cDNA libraries were unique molecular identifiers, which served to reduce PCR and sequencing biases. Some 500,000 cDNA molecules were obtained per 1 to 10 million input T cells. Each CDR3 protein gets one entry after TCRdb re-called the PCR reads with MiXCR. The table shows about half a million distinct CDR3 sequences, with 30% to 40% occurring only once. This sequence originates from a girl aged 2-17 years with multiple sclerosis. The specimen was blood.

CDR3 nucleotide sequence: TGTGCCAGCAGCTTAGGCGGGGGGGGCCCCAATGAGCAGTTCTTC. Translating it yields CASSLGGGGPNEQFF. V usage is TRBV7-3 and J usage is TRBJ2-1, with 9 bases fitting TRBD2. There are 15 residues in the CDR3. With V trimmed by 2 bases and J by 6 bases, 5 bases remained unmatched. Looked up from germline, CDR1 is SGHTA and CDR2 is FQGTGA.